A single sample is the source of the 27 T cell receptor beta chains below, sequenced in a study of T cell responses to AZD1222 COVID-19 vaccine (dated by TCRdb to the early 2020s). Library construction relied on the immunoSEQ multiplex PCR assay. What TCRdb holds here is the immuneACCESS table cut down to in-frame rearrangements. Part of the clones is not present; checked against another copy, under half of the missing clones reflect an unresolved V gene, and the others are unexplained. The sample contains some 58,000 clones, approximately 80% of them found a single time. The ten biggest clones cover less than 5% of the sample. What this sample's time point label stands for: about 28 days (+/-7) after the second vaccine dose. This material consisted of peripheral blood, taken 28 days after the second AZD1222 dose. The receptors were gathered from an adult who received the AZD1222 COVID-19 vaccine.

The J gene is TRBJ1-1, the V gene TRBV19, with 9 bases aligning to TRBD1. CDR1 and CDR2 from the germline V gene are LNHDA and SQIVND (reference sequence). The CDR3 contains 13 residues. With V trimmed by 8 bases and J by 5 bases, 6 bases remained unmatched. The CDR3 protein is CASCTGGLTEAFF. In DNA form, the CDR3 reads TGTGCCAGTTGTACAGGGGGCCTGACTGAAGCTTTCTTT.

V usage is TRBV10-3 and J usage is TRBJ1-2; D remains unclear. Trimming took off 4 bases at V and 4 bases at J, with 10 bases between the two ends. Germline assignment: CDR1 ENHRY and CDR2 SYGVKD. The length of the CDR3 is 13 residues. The CDR3 sequence is CAISGRGVYGYTF. The CDR3 nucleotides read TGTGCCATCAGTGGTCGGGGAGTCTATGGCTACACCTTC.

The V gene is TRBV19, the J gene TRBJ1-2; D is uncertain. Germline V gene data show CDR1 as LNHDA and CDR2 as SQIVND (reference sequence). Trimming stripped 6 bases from V and 3 bases from J, with 11 bases between. This CDR3 has 13 residues. The CDR3, as DNA: TGTGCCAGTAGCCCCGACCGGTACTATGGCTACACCTTC. This gives the protein CASSPDRYYGYTF.

This clone appeared a single time. The chain uses TRBV28 and TRBJ1-5, with 11 bases matching TRBD1. The V segment lost 6 bases and the J segment 7 bases; nucleotides outside the gene matches: 11. Per germline, CDR1 MDHEN and CDR2 SYDVKM. The CDR3 sequence is 16 residues long. The CDR3 loop reads CASRVPGQGVLQPQHF. The CDR3, as DNA: TGTGCCAGCAGGGTACCGGGACAGGGGGTGCTACAGCCCCAGCATTTT.

The chain links TRBV27 to TRBJ1-1; the match to TRBD1 covers 8 bases. Germline-derived CDR1 and CDR2 are MNHEY and SMNVEV (reference sequence). The trim removed 4 bases at V and 5 bases at J, leaving 6 bases unmatched. The CDR3 loop spans 14 amino acids. Here the CDR3 DNA reads TGTGCCAGCAGTTACACAGGGGGAAGAACTGAAGCTTTCTTT. It specifies CASSYTGGRTEAFF.

The J gene is TRBJ1-3, the V gene TRBV15, with D hard to call. This CDR3 spans 15 amino acids. Germline loops: CDR1 LNHNV, CDR2 YYDKDF (reference sequence). The V gene lost 0 bases and the J gene lost 2 bases, with 8 bases spanning the gap. CDR3 in DNA: TGTGCCACCAGCAGAGATAGGAAGACTGGAAACACCATATATTTT. This translates into CATSRDRKTGNTIYF.

The chain is built from TRBV28 and TRBJ2-1; 7 positions match TRBD1. With 3 bases clipped from V and 9 bases from J, the junction kept 8 bases outside the gene matches. This CDR3 spans 14 amino acids. The germline CDR1 and CDR2 sequences are MDHEN and SYDVKM. The chain's CDR3 is CASSFKTGLGEQFF. The CDR3 DNA sequence: TGTGCCAGCAGTTTCAAGACAGGGCTTGGTGAGCAGTTCTTC.

The chain couples TRBV28 to TRBJ2-1; 11 positions agree with TRBD1. Germline V lookup: CDR1 MDHEN, CDR2 SYDVKM. V dropped 2 bases and J dropped 3; count of bases not matched to a gene: 6. The CDR3 has 17 residues. The CDR3 DNA follows: TGTGCCAGCAGTTTACCCGGACAGGGGGCCAACTACAATGAGCAGTTCTTC. It encodes CASSLPGQGANYNEQFF.

The CDR3 loop is CASSIGGHVQETQYF. As DNA, the CDR3 is TGCGCCAGCAGCATAGGGGGACATGTCCAAGAGACCCAGTACTTC. The V gene is TRBV5-1, the J gene TRBJ2-5, with D possibly TRBD1 on 6 matching bases. Deletions cut 4 bases from V and 1 base from J, with 14 bases between. Germline CDR1 is SGHRS and CDR2 is YFSETQ. The CDR3 is made up of 15 amino acids.

V usage is TRBV10-3 and J usage is TRBJ1-3, with D possibly matching TRBD1 (5 bases). Germline CDR1 and CDR2: ENHRY and SYGVKD. The CDR3 length is 15 residues. Trimming took off 7 bases at V and 3 bases at J, with 16 bases between the two ends. The CDR3 loop reads CAITPTGGGGNTIYF. For the CDR3, the DNA is TGTGCCATCACCCCTACAGGAGGCGGTGGAAACACCATATATTTT.

V is TRBV11-2 and J is TRBJ2-7; no reliable D call. This CDR3 comprises 12 residues. CDR1 is SGHAT, CDR2 FQNNGV, per germline. Trimming cost V 5 bases and J 5 bases, with 10 bases left between them. CDR3 DNA: TGTGCCAGCAGCCCGAGAAGGGACGAGCAGTACTTC. It yields the protein CASSPRRDEQYF.

This chain links TRBV10-3 with TRBJ1-3; 11 bases are a match to TRBD1. This CDR3 comprises 16 residues. The germline V gene encodes CDR1 ENHRY and CDR2 SYGVKD. Germline trimming cut 0 bases from V and 3 bases from J; bases unmatched to any gene: 1. The CDR3 sequence: CAISESGQGDGNTIYF. In DNA, the CDR3 is TGTGCCATCAGTGAGTCGGGACAGGGGGATGGAAACACCATATATTTT.

The rearrangement links TRBV5-1 to TRBJ2-5; possibly TRBD1 for D (6 bases). Germline loops: CDR1 SGHRS, CDR2 YFSETQ. The CDR3 spans 17 residues. V was cut by 0 bases and J by 5 bases, with 20 bases left in between. The CDR3 nucleotides read TGCGCCAGCAGCTTGGGTGCAGGGGACCCGAGGCTCGAGACCCAGTACTTC. Amino acid sequence: CASSLGAGDPRLETQYF.

V and J are TRBV11-2 and TRBJ2-7, with 7 bases that match TRBD2. There are 14 residues in the CDR3. CDR1 and CDR2 (germline): SGHAT, FQNNGV. V shed 2 bases and J 7 bases; nucleotides not matched to a gene: 8. The CDR3 DNA sequence: TGTGCCAGCAGCTTACGGCGGGAGACAGAGGAGCAGTACTTC. As protein: CASSLRRETEEQYF. The entire variable domain, with the rest obtained from reference TRBV11-2 and TRBJ2-7, is as follows: EAGVAQSPRYKIIEKRQSVAFWCNPISGHATLYWYQQILGQGPKLLIQFQNNGVVDDSQLPKDRFSAERLKGVDSTLKIQPAKLEDSAVYLCASSLRRETEEQYFGPGTRLTVT.

The V gene is TRBV28, the J gene TRBJ1-3; 10 nucleotides align to TRBD1. V dropped 5 bases and J dropped 7; count of bases not matched to a gene: 8. Germline V gene data show CDR1 as MDHEN and CDR2 as SYDVKM. This CDR3 spans 15 amino acids. CDR3 coding DNA: TGTGCCAGCAGTCACCCCGGGACAGGGGTTAACACCATATATTTT. It codes for CASSHPGTGVNTIYF.

The chain has TRBV20-1 and TRBJ2-7, with D perhaps TRBD1 (5 bases). V lost 2 bases to trimming and J lost 9 bases, with 11 bases between them. The CDR3 has 11 amino acids. CDR1 DFQATT and CDR2 SNEGSKA come from the germline V gene (reference sequence). The CDR3, as DNA: TGCAGTGCTAGACAGGGAAGGTGGCAGTACGTC. It is translated as CSARQGRWQYV.

This clone was picked up a small number of times. The chain has TRBV7-7 and TRBJ2-2, with TRBD1 identical over 8 bases. The CDR3 consists of 14 residues. Germline CDR1 reads SSHAT; CDR2 reads FNYEAQ (reference sequence). Losses at the gene ends were 5 bases for V and 6 bases for J; bases not matched to a gene: 5. The CDR3 here is CASSPDRGSGELFF. In nucleotides, the CDR3 is TGTGCCAGCAGCCCTGACAGGGGCTCCGGGGAGCTGTTTTTT.

The genes are TRBV10-3 and TRBJ1-2; 10 bases match TRBD1. The CDR3 is 14 amino acids. Trimming took 7 bases from V and 8 from J; bases not matched to a gene: 10. Germline V gives CDR1 ENHRY, CDR2 SYGVKD. CDR3 bases: TGTGCCATCAAGCCGGGACAGGGGAAGGGAGGCTACACCTTC. Protein product: CAIKPGQGKGGYTF.

This clone was counted many times. V gene TRBV9 combines with J gene TRBJ1-4; perhaps TRBD1 as D (6 bases). The CDR3 is made up of 15 amino acids. Germline V gives CDR1 SGDLS, CDR2 YYNGEE. The V and J ends lost 4 bases and 4 bases respectively, with 14 bases between them. CDR3 sequence: CASSPGVGGNEKLFF. CDR3 nucleotide sequence: TGTGCCAGCAGCCCAGGGGTAGGGGGTAATGAAAAACTGTTTTTT.

The chain joins TRBV24-1 to TRBJ1-2; D gene ambiguous. Germline-derived CDR1 and CDR2 are KGHDR and SFDVKD. The CDR3 has 14 residues. Trimming cost V 3 bases and J 4 bases, with 11 bases left between them. CDR3: CATSDELTSYGYTF. In DNA form, the CDR3 reads TGTGCCACCAGTGATGAGCTGACCTCCTATGGCTACACCTTC.

This chain links TRBV19 with TRBJ1-1; D is unclear. V lost 3 bases and J 2 bases, leaving 10 bases between the germline ends. Per the germline V gene, CDR1 is LNHDA and CDR2 is SQIVND (reference sequence). The CDR3 consists of 14 residues. The CDR3 coding sequence is TGTGCCAGTAGTATGGACGGACCAAACACTGAAGCTTTCTTT. Translating it yields CASSMDGPNTEAFF.

This clone was observed once. The gene calls are TRBV11-2 and TRBJ2-1; D gene unclear. The CDR3 contains 11 residues. V shed 1 base and J shed 12 bases, with 7 bases lying between them. CDR1 and CDR2 (germline): SGHAT, FQNNGV. In nucleotides, the CDR3 is TGTGCCAGCAGCTTAGGGGTGGGGCAGTTCTTC. Protein sequence: CASSLGVGQFF.

The chain joins TRBV12-3 or TRBV12-4 to TRBJ2-1; D possibly corresponds to TRBD2 (5 bases). V was cut by 3 bases and J by 6 bases, with 9 bases left in between. CDR3 length equals 13 residues. CDR3 loop: CASSFLGGNEQFF. CDR3 in DNA: TGTGCCAGCAGTTTCCTTGGAGGCAATGAGCAGTTCTTC.

The CDR3 coding sequence is TGTGCCAGCAGTATTAACACTGAAGCTTTCTTT. It is translated as CASSINTEAFF. The chain couples TRBV12-3 or TRBV12-4 to TRBJ1-1; D gene uncertain. The CDR3 consists of 11 residues. Trimming took off 5 bases at V and 2 bases at J, with 3 bases between the two ends.

This rearrangement joins TRBV5-4 to TRBJ2-1; TRBD2 agrees at 9 bases. This CDR3 spans 15 amino acids. Germline values: CDR1 SGHNT, CDR2 YYREEE (reference sequence). The junction had 7 bases not matched to a gene; V was cut back by 4 bases and J by 5 bases. CDR3 sequence: CASSPRASGDNEQFF. CDR3 nucleotides: TGTGCCAGCAGCCCGCGAGCTAGCGGGGACAATGAGCAGTTCTTC.

This clone was recorded a few times. The sample holds other DNA sequences that translate to the same CDR3. The chain has TRBV4-1 and TRBJ1-5, with 7 bases lining up with TRBD1. Trimming took 0 bases from V and 5 from J; bases not matched to a gene: 4. The CDR3 sequence is 15 residues long. Germline V lookup: CDR1 MGHRA, CDR2 YSYEKL. This CDR3 is CASSQEDRVYQPQHF. In nucleotides, the CDR3 is TGCGCCAGCAGCCAAGAAGACAGGGTATATCAGCCCCAGCATTTT.

This rearrangement joins TRBV6-5 to TRBJ1-2, with D hard to call. Trimming removed 6 bases at V and 7 bases at J, with 15 bases between. The CDR3 totals 13 residues. In germline, CDR1 is MNHEY, CDR2 SVGAGI. CDR3 in amino acids: CASRPPPWVGYTF. CDR3 coding DNA: TGTGCCAGCAGACCCCCCCCTTGGGTTGGCTACACCTTC.